This T cell receptor beta chain derives from a study of identical twins. Points from the study as a whole: Twin-shared out-of-frame alpha sequences were enriched for low generation probability. In monozygotic twins, models underestimated the sharing of out-of-frame TCR alpha. Whereas memory repertoires showed no such difference, abundant cord blood beta clonotypes carried fewer insertions.

A remark on this clonotype: Its antigen remains unidentified.

In every case, the donor was a healthy Caucasian. The V and J ends lost 1 base and 4 bases respectively, with 8 bases between them. Germline assignment: CDR1 SGHTA and CDR2 FQGNSA. The CDR3 length is 14 residues. TCRdb re-called the 5' RACE reads with MiXCR, one entry per CDR3 protein. In the table there are about 500,000 distinct CDR3 sequences, roughly an eighth of which are singletons. The sample also formed part of further work on yellow fever vaccine responses in identical twins.

This sequence joins TRBV7-2 and TRBJ1-3; D call uncertain. The receptor's source is a woman aged 18-30 years in good health. Sequencing was performed on CD4+ T cells sorted from blood. CDR3 DNA sequence: TGTGCCAGCAGCTTAGGGGTGCCGGGAAACACCATATATTTT. Translating gives CASSLGVPGNTIYF. The full variable domain, rest sourced from reference TRBV7-2 and TRBJ1-3, is GAGVSQSPSNKVTEKGKDVELRCDPISGHTALYWYRQSLGQGLEFLIYFQGNSAPDKSGLPSDRFSAERTGGSVSTLTIQRTQQEDSAVYLCASSLGVPGNTIYFGEGSWLTVV.